Listed here are 20 T cell receptor beta chains from one sample, sequenced in a study of blood T cell repertoires in COVID-19. Some clones are missing from TCRdb's copy, which holds only in-frame ones; the method was immunoSEQ multiplex PCR. Of 300,000 to 400,000 clones detected, about 85% appear once; the ten largest clones hold 1.9%. The specimen sequenced was PBMCs or T cells enriched from blood (not recorded which). The origin of the receptors is a woman in her thirties who had been exposed to COVID-19.

The chain joins TRBV29-1 to TRBJ1-6, with 7 nucleotides matching TRBD1. The germline CDR1 and CDR2 sequences are SQVTM and ANQGSEA. V shed 4 bases and J 6 bases; nucleotides not matched to a gene: 9. There are 15 residues in the CDR3. CDR3 nucleotides: TGCAGCGTTGCGTCGGAGACAGGGTCTAATTCACCCCTCCACTTT. Its translation is CSVASETGSNSPLHF.

This clone was seen more than once but under ten times. The V call is TRBV25-1, the J call TRBJ2-7, with 9 bases identical to TRBD2. Germline CDR1 and CDR2: MGHDK and SYGVNS. The ends lost 7 bases at V and 1 base at J; junction bases unmatched: 5. CDR3 length: 14 amino acids. In DNA, the CDR3 is TGTGCCAGCACCGAGGCGGGGGGGTCCTACGAGCAGTACTTC. As protein: CASTEAGGSYEQYF.

Comment on this clone: A read error is possible here, since a much larger clone lies one base away. V usage is TRBV6-1 and J usage is TRBJ2-7; D unresolved. The CDR3 extends over 11 amino acids. CDR1 MNHNS and CDR2 SASEGT come from the germline V gene. V lost 5 bases, J lost 3 bases, and 5 bases lay in between. The CDR3 loop is CASSNYYEQYF. In DNA, the CDR3 is TGTGCCAGCAGTAACTACTACGAGCAGTACTTC.

J is TRBJ1-4 and V is TRBV5-1, with 9 bases matching TRBD1. With V trimmed by 3 bases and J by 3 bases, 9 bases remained unmatched. Germline V gene data show CDR1 as SGHRS and CDR2 as YFSETQ. CDR3 length equals 17 residues. The CDR3 sequence: CASSSGTGLSPNEKLFF. CDR3 sequence (DNA): TGCGCCAGCAGCTCCGGGACAGGGCTTTCCCCTAATGAAAAACTGTTTTTT.

The chain links TRBV2 to TRBJ2-7; 9 nucleotides align to TRBD2. This CDR3 contains 15 residues. V lost 2 bases and J lost 4; bases outside the gene matches: 6. Germline V gene lookup returns CDR1 SNHLY and CDR2 FYNNEI. CDR3 nucleotides: TGTGCCAGCAGTGAACTAAGCGGGGGGTTGTACGAGCAGTACTTC. This translates into CASSELSGGLYEQYF.

In its sample, this clone was seen once. The rearrangement links TRBV21-1 to TRBJ2-5; the table names TRBD1, a call not compared with the DNA. TRBV21-1 has pseudogene status. CDR3 length: 16 residues. The CDR3 DNA sequence: TGTGCCAGCACGAAAGTTCAGGGGGCGCTTAGTGAGACCCAGTACTTC. This sequence encodes CASTKVQGALSETQYF.

This clone appeared once. The chain has TRBV5-1 and TRBJ2-3; 14 nucleotides match TRBD2. The CDR3 has 18 residues. Germline V gene data show CDR1 as SGHRS and CDR2 as YFSETQ. J was trimmed by 0 bases and V by 5 bases; bases with no gene match: 8. The CDR3 sequence is CASSSGLAGGPSTDTQYF. CDR3 in DNA: TGCGCCAGCAGTTCCGGACTAGCGGGGGGCCCTAGCACAGATACGCAGTATTTT.

This clone came up a few times. The rearrangement uses TRBV7-9 and TRBJ1-1, with D possibly matching TRBD1 (6 bases). CDR3 length: 18 residues. Per the germline V gene, CDR1 is SEHNR and CDR2 is FQNEAQ (reference sequence). V lost 4 bases and J lost 0, with 21 bases in between. CDR3 loop: CASSSGRDVWDMNTEAFF. The DNA for the CDR3 is TGTGCCAGCAGCTCGGGAAGGGACGTTTGGGACATGAACACTGAAGCTTTCTTT.

This chain links TRBV29-1 with TRBJ1-4, with 9 bases matching TRBD1. CDR1 and CDR2 from the germline V gene are SQVTM and ANQGSEA. This CDR3 has 15 residues. V dropped 0 bases and J dropped 12; count of bases not matched to a gene: 11. This CDR3 is CSVEDQGTGRGELFF. The CDR3, as DNA: TGCAGCGTTGAAGATCAGGGGACAGGGCGTGGGGAACTGTTTTTT.

This sequence joins TRBV30 and TRBJ2-7; 9 bases match TRBD1. Per germline, CDR1 GTSNPN and CDR2 SVGIG (reference sequence). Trimming at V came to 1 base and at J to 3 bases, leaving 7 bases not matched to a gene. The CDR3 is 15 amino acids. This CDR3 is CAWSAEWTGVYEQYF. CDR3 coding DNA: TGTGCCTGGAGTGCCGAATGGACAGGGGTCTACGAGCAGTACTTC.

The chain has TRBV20-1 and TRBJ2-7; tentative D call: TRBD2 (6 bases). Trimming took off 3 bases at V and 3 bases at J, with 15 bases between the two ends. Germline CDR1 and CDR2: DFQATT and SNEGSKA (reference sequence). The CDR3 is 14 amino acids. CDR3 coding DNA: TGCAGTGCTAGTGATACGGGGGATCGCTACGAGCAGTACTTC. Translation gives CSASDTGDRYEQYF.

This sequence joins TRBV19 and TRBJ2-7; 10 positions match TRBD1. CDR1 and CDR2 (germline): LNHDA, SQIVND (reference sequence). V dropped 7 bases and J dropped 2; count of bases not matched to a gene: 5. The CDR3 consists of 14 residues. Written as DNA, the CDR3 is TGTGCCAGTAACCCCGGACAGGGGGCCTACGAGCAGTACTTC. It translates to CASNPGQGAYEQYF.

V is TRBV7-8 and J is TRBJ2-2, with unresolved D. V was shortened by 1 base and J by 6 bases, with 9 bases between the two germline ends. The CDR3 is 14 amino acids. Looked up from germline, CDR1 is SGHVS and CDR2 is FQNEAQ. CDR3: CASSLVDSAGELFF. CDR3 coding DNA: TGTGCCAGCAGCTTAGTAGATTCTGCCGGGGAGCTGTTTTTT.

Only a few counts were recorded for this clone. The chain couples TRBV3-1 (or the pseudogene TRBV3-2) to TRBJ2-1; possibly TRBD1 for D (6 bases). This CDR3 is 13 amino acids long. V was trimmed by 4 bases and J by 8 bases, leaving 12 bases between them. Germline V gene sequence: CDR1 LGHDT, CDR2 YNNKEL (reference sequence). CDR3 region: CASSLEGVDEQFF. The CDR3 bases are TGTGCCAGCAGCCTTGAGGGGGTCGATGAGCAGTTCTTC.

The V and J genes are TRBV19 and TRBJ2-1; TRBD2 might be the D (5 bases). Germline V gene sequence: CDR1 LNHDA, CDR2 SQIVND (reference sequence). The germline V and J ends were trimmed by 1 base and 6 bases, with 7 bases remaining between them. The CDR3 sequence is 13 residues long. The DNA of the CDR3 is TGTGCCAGTAGTATAGGGCGGGTCAATGAGCAGTTCTTC. It codes for CASSIGRVNEQFF.

The rearrangement uses TRBV4-3 and TRBJ1-2, with D uncertain. Trimming left V 0 bases short and J 4 bases short, with 9 bases between. Germline loops: CDR1 LGHNA, CDR2 YSLEER. The length of the CDR3 is 14 residues. CDR3 loop: CASSQESPSYGYTF. The CDR3 DNA reads TGCGCCAGCAGCCAAGAAAGTCCCAGCTATGGCTACACCTTC.

The chain combines TRBV6-5 with TRBJ2-2; D remains ambiguous. This CDR3 comprises 15 residues. Deletions cut 0 bases from V and 2 bases from J, with 7 bases between. Germline V CDR1 and CDR2: MNHEY, SVGAGI. Here the CDR3 reads CASSYSLYNTGELFF. The CDR3 DNA reads TGTGCCAGCAGTTACTCGTTATATAACACCGGGGAGCTGTTTTTT.

This chain links TRBV5-1 with TRBJ2-5; 9 bases fit TRBD2. The CDR3 runs to 14 residues. The germline V gene encodes CDR1 SGHRS and CDR2 YFSETQ. The J segment lost 5 bases and the V segment lost 2 bases, leaving 4 bases of the junction unmatched. For the CDR3, the DNA is TGCGCCAGCAGCTTTGGGACTAGCACGGAGACCCAGTACTTC. Its protein is CASSFGTSTETQYF.

This clone has a single count. The rearrangement joins TRBV7-9 to TRBJ2-1; 8 positions match TRBD2. The length of the CDR3 is 14 residues. V lost 6 bases to trimming and J lost 9 bases; unmatched junction nucleotides: 10. CDR1 and CDR2 (germline): SEHNR, FQNEAQ (reference sequence). The CDR3 region is CASREVAGLGEQFF. The CDR3 DNA sequence: TGTGCCAGCAGGGAAGTAGCGGGATTAGGTGAGCAGTTCTTC. The full variable domain, completed using reference TRBV7-9 and TRBJ2-1, is DTGVSQNPRHKITKRGQNVTFRCDPISEHNRLYWYRQTLGQGPEFLTYFQNEAQLEKSRLLSDRFSAERPKGSFSTLEIQRTEQGDSAMYLCASREVAGLGEQFFGPGTRLTVL.

Comments on this clone: This sample includes further DNA sequences coding for the same CDR3. CDR3 coding DNA: TGTGCCAGCAGTTTCGGGGGAGAAAAACTGTTTTTT. It codes for CASSFGGEKLFF. The rearrangement links TRBV28 to TRBJ1-4; tentative D call: TRBD1 (5 bases). Between the trimmed V and J ends, which lost 3 bases and 8 bases, there was a span of 7 bases. CDR3 length: 12 residues. From germline, CDR1 is MDHEN and CDR2 SYDVKM.